The clone carrying this T cell receptor (beta chain) was seen a single time. The data were obtained in a study of blood T cell repertoires in COVID-19. Overall study context: Whether acute or convalescent, the COVID-19 samples came from the United States, Italy and Spain. Sources were T cells, B-cell-depleted T cells, or PBMCs; the material itself was cDNA or gDNA.

Authors' data handling: Using reference gene primer amplification, nucleated cell counts were estimated. The data were produced by immunoSEQ multiplex PCR, yet TCRdb's version contains in-frame clones alone and is incomplete. The V and J calls and clone size are taken from that table; D and trimming were inferred from the DNA. The sample includes about 380,000 clones, about four fifths seen only once; the top ten take approximately 1%. This receptor was taken from a human donor with acute or convalescent COVID-19. The donor label of this sample is uncertain. The source material was peripheral blood.

The CDR3 is CASSDLQGLNTGELFF. The CDR3 nucleotides read TGTGCCAGCAGCGACCTACAGGGGCTGAACACCGGGGAGCTGTTTTTT. The rearrangement uses TRBV5-5 and TRBJ2-2, with 7 bases aligning to TRBD1. This CDR3 contains 16 residues. Losses at the gene ends were 4 bases for V and 1 base for J; bases not matched to a gene: 7. In germline, CDR1 is SGHKS, CDR2 YYEKEE (reference sequence).